Below are 22 T cell receptor beta chains sequenced from a single sample in a study of early T cells in non-severe SARS-CoV-2 infection. TCRdb re-called the 5' RACE reads with MiXCR, one entry per CDR3 protein. The data contain around 40,000 distinct CDR3 sequences, about 9.9% of them singletons. Material for sequencing was whole blood. Every receptor here comes from an adult who was a healthcare worker with PCR-confirmed SARS-CoV-2 infection or an uninfected control (not recorded which).

This clonotype was counted ten times or more. One end of the junction does not line up with germline, which may come from a read error. The rearrangement links TRBV20-1 to TRBJ2-3; possible D gene TRBD2, 5 bases. The germline CDR1 and CDR2 sequences are DFQATT and SNEGSKA (reference sequence). The CDR3 runs 13 residues. CDR3 nucleotide sequence: TGCAGTGCAAGAGGGTGGCCCACAGATACGCAGTATTTT. This translates into CSARGWPTDTQYF.

This clonotype was observed many times. The V gene is TRBV21-1, the J gene TRBJ1-5; the DNA was not compared with TRBD1, the D call given in the table. TRBV21-1 counts as a pseudogene. This CDR3 has 16 amino acids. The CDR3 loop reads CASSIRQGPVNQPQHF. Written as DNA, the CDR3 is TGTGCCAGCAGCATTAGACAGGGGCCTGTCAATCAGCCCCAGCATTTT.

The chain has TRBV29-1 and TRBJ2-7, with D possibly being TRBD2 (5 bases). V was trimmed by 4 bases and J by 5 bases, leaving 21 bases between them. In germline, CDR1 is SQVTM, CDR2 ANQGSEA. The CDR3 has 15 residues. In nucleotides, the CDR3 is TGCAGCGTTGCAGAAGATCGACTAAATAGGGACGAGCAGTACTTC. Protein: CSVAEDRLNRDEQYF.

The table lists this clonotype with a few counts. V usage is TRBV28 and J usage is TRBJ2-1; D may be TRBD1 (6 bases). The CDR3 covers 13 residues. V was clipped by 8 bases and J by 11 bases, with 19 bases between them. The germline CDR1 and CDR2 sequences are MDHEN and SYDVKM. CDR3 in DNA: TGTGCCAGCCACTTTAGAGCCACAGGGAAGCAGTTCTTC. This sequence encodes CASHFRATGKQFF.

This clonotype was seen many times. V and J are TRBV7-8 and TRBJ1-2; possible D gene TRBD1, 5 bases. The CDR3 sequence is 13 residues long. V gave up 2 bases and J gave up 14 bases, with 18 bases separating them. Germline V lookup: CDR1 SGHVS, CDR2 FQNEAQ. This CDR3 is CASSLKVQGAWTF. The CDR3 nucleotides are TGTGCCAGCAGCTTAAAAGTCCAAGGGGCGTGGACCTTC.

There are a few counts of this clonotype. The rearrangement joins TRBV29-1 to TRBJ1-5; D perhaps matches TRBD1 (6 bases). Looked up from germline, CDR1 is SQVTM and CDR2 is ANQGSEA. This CDR3 comprises 13 residues. Trimming stripped 6 bases from V and 2 bases from J, with 11 bases between. CDR3 in DNA: TGCAGCGTCAGGGGAGAAGGCAATCAGCCCCAGCATTTT. Its translation: CSVRGEGNQPQHF. Looking up the rest from reference TRBV29-1 and TRBJ1-5 gives the full variable domain: SAVISQKPSRDICQRGTSLTIQCQVDSQVTMMFWYRQQPGQSLTLIATANQGSEATYESGFVIDKFPISRPNLTFSTLTVSNMSPEDSSIYLCSVRGEGNQPQHFGDGTRLSIL.

Only a few counts were recorded for this clonotype. This CDR3 is CSVVEAGELFF. The DNA of the CDR3 is TGCAGCGTTGTAGAGGCCGGGGAGCTGTTTTTT. V and J are TRBV29-1 and TRBJ2-2; D call uncertain. Germline CDR1 SQVTM, CDR2 ANQGSEA. This CDR3 has 11 amino acids. Trimming shortened V by 4 bases and J by 6 bases, and 6 bases separated the two germline ends.

Many counts were recorded for this clonotype. V is TRBV5-6 and J is TRBJ2-6; perhaps TRBD1 as D (6 bases). The V and J ends lost 3 bases and 5 bases respectively, with 18 bases between them. Germline V gene sequence: CDR1 SGHDT, CDR2 YYEEEE. This CDR3 contains 17 residues. CDR3 nucleotides: TGTGCCAGCAGCTCGACAGGAGTGTTAATCTGGGCCAACGTCCTGACTTTC. As protein: CASSSTGVLIWANVLTF.

This clonotype was found many times. The rearrangement uses TRBV7-9 and TRBJ2-3; weak D call: TRBD2 (6 bases). The germline V and J ends were trimmed by 4 bases and 6 bases, with 20 bases remaining between them. Germline V gene lookup returns CDR1 SEHNR and CDR2 FQNEAQ (reference sequence). This CDR3 comprises 16 residues. The CDR3 loop is CASSSQGLATKDTQYF. Here the CDR3 DNA reads TGTGCCAGCAGCTCCCAGGGACTGGCCACAAAGGATACGCAGTATTTT.

The rearrangement uses TRBV7-2 and TRBJ2-1; 11 bases map to TRBD2. The ends lost 0 bases at V and 4 bases at J; junction bases unmatched: 8. The CDR3 has 18 amino acids. CDR1 and CDR2 (germline): SGHTA, FQGNSA. CDR3 DNA: TGTGCCAGCAGCTTAGCAGCACGTAGCGGGAGGGGTTACAATGAGCAGTTCTTC. Translation gives CASSLAARSGRGYNEQFF.

The sample holds many counts of this clonotype. This chain connects TRBV12-3 or TRBV12-4 to TRBJ2-5; D unclear. The CDR3 sequence is 14 residues long. The V and J ends lost 2 bases and 1 base respectively, with 8 bases between them. The CDR3 coding sequence is TGTGCCAGCAGTTTATCCGCTAGCCAAGAGACCCAGTACTTC. Translating gives CASSLSASQETQYF.

This clonotype occurred many times. The chain links TRBV5-8 to TRBJ2-2, with D possibly TRBD1 on 5 matching bases. The CDR3 has 18 residues. V dropped 0 bases and J dropped 5 bases, with 20 bases sitting between them. Germline V CDR1 and CDR2: SGHTS, YDEGEE. CDR3 amino acids: CASSLEGVWTQQTGELFF. In DNA form, the CDR3 reads TGTGCCAGCAGCTTGGAAGGGGTTTGGACACAGCAAACCGGGGAGCTGTTTTTT.

As concerns this clonotype: The junction differs from germline at one of its ends, possibly a read error. This sequence joins TRBV6-5 and TRBJ2-1, with D uncertain. The germline gives CDR1 MNHEY, CDR2 SVGAGI. The CDR3 has 15 residues. In nucleotides, the CDR3 is TGTGCCAGTAGTTACTCAGCAGTATCCTACAATGAGCAGTTCTTC. Translated: CASSYSAVSYNEQFF.

This clonotype was found a few times. This chain connects TRBV7-2 to TRBJ1-3; tentative D call: TRBD1 (5 bases). V lost 0 bases to trimming and J lost 6 bases, with 12 bases between them. CDR1 and CDR2 (germline): SGHTA, FQGNSA. The CDR3 spans 15 residues. The CDR3 DNA is TGTGCCAGCAGCTTAGCGGGGGGACCTGAAAACACCATATATTTT. This codes for CASSLAGGPENTIYF.

This clonotype was seen a handful of times. This chain joins TRBV6-2 or TRBV6-3 and TRBJ2-7; D is unclear. Trimming cost V 7 bases and J 5 bases, with 24 bases left between them. Germline V gene sequence: CDR1 MNHEY, CDR2 SVGEGT. The length of the CDR3 is 16 residues. The CDR3 loop reads CASIYHGSGRSDEQYF. DNA of the CDR3: TGTGCCAGCATCTACCATGGCTCAGGCCGGTCAGACGAGCAGTACTTC.

The J gene is TRBJ2-1, the V gene TRBV20-1; possibly TRBD1 or TRBD2 for D (5 bases each). V was clipped by 0 bases and J by 4 bases, with 10 bases between them. The CDR3 spans 14 residues. CDR1 and CDR2 (germline): DFQATT, SNEGSKA (reference sequence). Here the CDR3 reads CSARDLGPYNEQFF. For the CDR3, the DNA is TGCAGTGCTAGAGATTTGGGACCATACAATGAGCAGTTCTTC.

This clonotype was counted ten times or more. The chain uses TRBV28 and TRBJ1-2; 7 bases agree with TRBD1. Germline lookup yields CDR1 MDHEN and CDR2 SYDVKM. V was clipped by 1 base and J by 1 base; unmatched bases: 12. This CDR3 has 18 amino acids. Written as DNA, the CDR3 is TGTGCCAGCAGTTTATTTTCGGCAGGGGGGGATGTTAACTATGGCTACACCTTC. This encodes CASSLFSAGGDVNYGYTF.

The chain carries TRBV29-1 and TRBJ2-5; 14 bases are a match to TRBD2. V dropped 6 bases and J dropped 5; count of bases not matched to a gene: 11. The CDR3 runs to 16 residues. Per germline, CDR1 SQVTM and CDR2 ANQGSEA. CDR3 DNA sequence: TGCAGCGTGGAGGGGACTAGCGGGAGTGGGTTGGAGACCCAGTACTTC. Encoded protein: CSVEGTSGSGLETQYF.

V is TRBV25-1 and J is TRBJ2-4; no reliable D call. CDR3 size: 14 residues. Trimming took off 4 bases at V and 3 bases at J, with 10 bases between the two ends. The V gene's germline CDR1 is MGHDK and CDR2 SYGVNS. This chain's CDR3 is CASSGRGYKNIQYF. As DNA, the CDR3 is TGTGCCAGCAGTGGGCGAGGATACAAAAACATTCAGTACTTC.

This clonotype was counted at least ten times. The V and J genes are TRBV11-3 and TRBJ2-1; tentative D call: TRBD2 (5 bases). The CDR3 has 17 amino acids. Germline CDR1 and CDR2: SGHNT and YENEEA. The ends were cut back, 0 bases at V and 0 bases at J, with 12 bases in the middle. The CDR3 bases are TGTGCCAGCAGCTTAGATCCTCCTAGCTCCTCCTACAATGAGCAGTTCTTC. Residues: CASSLDPPSSSYNEQFF.

The CDR3 bases are TGTGCCAGCAGTGACTACAGGGATGGGGGCGACTATGGCTACACCTTC. This gives the protein CASSDYRDGGDYGYTF. The chain links TRBV25-1 to TRBJ1-2; maybe TRBD1 (6 bases). Trimming shortened V by 3 bases and J by 3 bases, and 17 bases separated the two germline ends. The CDR3 is 16 residues long. Germline V gene data show CDR1 as MGHDK and CDR2 as SYGVNS.

This clonotype is categorized as medium-sized. The V call is TRBV7-8, the J call TRBJ1-4; a possible D gene is TRBD1 (5 bases). Germline-derived CDR1 and CDR2 are SGHVS and FQNEAQ. V lost 1 base to trimming and J lost 3 bases, with 15 bases between them. The CDR3 totals 17 residues. The CDR3 DNA reads as TGTGCCAGCAGCTTAGAGGGCAGGGAGGTACCTAATGAAAAACTGTTTTTT. This codes for CASSLEGREVPNEKLFF.